These 18 T cell receptor beta chains originate from one sample sequenced in a study of OX40 agonist ivuxolimab in advanced cancers. Libraries were prepared by immunoSEQ multiplex PCR; TCRdb keeps only in-frame clonotypes and omits some of them. The table lists 65,000 to 75,000 clones, 85% to 90% of them singletons, with roughly 4.2% in the top ten. The source material was CD4+ or CD8+ T cells sorted from blood, sampled in a trial of the OX40 agonist ivuxolimab. These receptors were taken from an adult with an advanced solid tumor such as melanoma, head and neck, liver or kidney cancer.

This chain joins TRBV7-3 and TRBJ2-1, with D unclear. Germline V gives CDR1 SGHTA, CDR2 FQGTGA. V was cut by 4 bases and J by 9 bases, with 13 bases left in between. This CDR3 has 13 residues. This CDR3 is CASSSSGIGEQFF. CDR3 nucleotide sequence: TGTGCCAGCAGCTCTTCAGGTATTGGTGAGCAGTTCTTC.

V usage is TRBV4-1 and J usage is TRBJ1-5, with D possibly matching TRBD1 (5 bases). Germline V gene lookup returns CDR1 MGHRA and CDR2 YSYEKL. The V gene lost 0 bases and the J gene lost 7 bases, with 13 bases spanning the gap. The CDR3 loop spans 15 amino acids. The chain's CDR3 is CASSQDMGGNQPQHF. The CDR3 DNA reads as TGCGCCAGCAGCCAAGACATGGGGGGGAACCAGCCCCAGCATTTT.

This chain uses TRBV29-1 with TRBJ1-1, with TRBD1 matching over 7 bases. Germline CDR1 is SQVTM and CDR2 is ANQGSEA. V lost 6 bases and J lost 1; bases outside the gene matches: 8. CDR3 length: 14 amino acids. The CDR3 DNA sequence: TGCAGCGTGAGACAGGGTAGCCCGAACACTGAAGCTTTCTTT. It is translated as CSVRQGSPNTEAFF.

The chain joins TRBV7-7 to TRBJ2-1; D tentatively fits TRBD1 or TRBD2 (5 bases each). CDR1 and CDR2 (germline): SSHAT, FNYEAQ (reference sequence). This CDR3 comprises 15 residues. V dropped 5 bases and J dropped 5 bases, with 16 bases sitting between them. The CDR3 spells CASSLSFGAHNEQFF. The CDR3 nucleotides are TGTGCCAGCAGCCTAAGCTTCGGGGCCCACAATGAGCAGTTCTTC.

The V call is TRBV27, the J call TRBJ2-5, with a tentative D call TRBD2 (7 bases). Germline V CDR1 and CDR2: MNHEY, SMNVEV (reference sequence). The CDR3 loop spans 15 amino acids. The V end lost 4 bases, the J end lost 7 bases, and 19 bases lay between the germline ends. CDR3 loop: CASSSPGRGLVTQYF. The CDR3 nucleotides are TGTGCCAGCAGTTCCCCAGGGAGGGGGTTAGTGACCCAGTACTTC.

The chain carries TRBV18 and TRBJ2-3; 9 bases match TRBD2. Per germline, CDR1 KGHSH and CDR2 LQKENI. The CDR3 loop spans 14 amino acids. V was clipped by 4 bases and J by 3 bases; unmatched bases: 2. The CDR3 bases are TGTGCCAGCTCACGAGCGGGAGGTACAGATACGCAGTATTTT. Protein product: CASSRAGGTDTQYF.

The chain employs TRBV4-2 and TRBJ2-7, with TRBD2 matching over 7 bases. The germline V gene encodes CDR1 LGHNA and CDR2 YNFKEQ. Germline trimming cut 5 bases from V and 1 base from J; bases unmatched to any gene: 11. The length of the CDR3 is 16 residues. CDR3 in amino acids: CASSFLLGEGSYEQYF. The CDR3 DNA is TGTGCCAGCAGCTTCCTATTGGGGGAGGGGTCCTACGAGCAGTACTTC.

The V call is TRBV7-7, the J call TRBJ2-5, with D unresolved. With 5 bases removed from V and 0 bases from J, the gap between germline ends came to 16 bases. CDR3 size: 16 residues. Germline V gene sequence: CDR1 SSHAT, CDR2 FNYEAQ (reference sequence). The CDR3 nucleotides read TGTGCCAGCAGCCTAAGTAGGCGGTTGTACCAAGAGACCCAGTACTTC. This sequence encodes CASSLSRRLYQETQYF.

The chain has TRBV11-3 and TRBJ2-1; D uncertain. The germline gives CDR1 SGHNT, CDR2 YENEEA. This CDR3 is built from 15 residues. Trimming left V 5 bases short and J 0 bases short, with 11 bases between. The CDR3 nucleotides are TGTGCCAGCAGCCCACGACGGGTCTCCTACAATGAGCAGTTCTTC. Protein product: CASSPRRVSYNEQFF.

This clone was picked up a small number of times. This rearrangement joins TRBV7-9 to TRBJ2-1; the D gene is possibly TRBD2 (5 bases). The V gene's germline CDR1 is SEHNR and CDR2 FQNEAQ (reference sequence). This CDR3 comprises 15 residues. Trimming shortened V by 5 bases and J by 6 bases, and 17 bases separated the two germline ends. In DNA form, the CDR3 reads TGTGCCAGCAGCGTCGACTACACTCCTCTCAATGAGCAGTTCTTC. As protein: CASSVDYTPLNEQFF.

The chain recombines TRBV14 with TRBJ1-6; 9 nucleotides match TRBD1. The germline gives CDR1 SGHDN, CDR2 FVKESK. The trim removed 0 bases at V and 7 bases at J, leaving 4 bases unmatched. The CDR3 is 16 amino acids. CDR3 DNA: TGTGCCAGCAGCCAAGATTGGGGGACAGGGAATTCACCCCTCCACTTT. Translated: CASSQDWGTGNSPLHF. Drawing the rest from reference TRBV14 and TRBJ1-6, the complete variable domain is EAGVTQFPSHSVIEKGQTVTLRCDPISGHDNLYWYRRVMGKEIKFLLHFVKESKQDESGMPNNRFLAERTGGTYSTLKVQPAELEDSGVYFCASSQDWGTGNSPLHFGNGTRLTVT.

The chain has TRBV7-2 and TRBJ1-5; D might be TRBD1 (5 bases). Looked up from germline, CDR1 is SGHTA and CDR2 is FQGNSA. The CDR3 has 13 amino acids. The V end was cut by 5 bases, the J end by 7 bases, with 12 bases between. The DNA of the CDR3 is TGTGCCAGCAGCAGGGGCCTGGGCCAGCCCCAGCATTTT. Its protein is CASSRGLGQPQHF.

The rearrangement joins TRBV30 to TRBJ1-3; D gene uncertain. The CDR3 extends over 13 amino acids. From germline, CDR1 is GTSNPN and CDR2 SVGIG (reference sequence). V was clipped by 2 bases and J by 0 bases, with 5 bases between them. CDR3 protein: CAWSRHSGNTIYF. In DNA, the CDR3 is TGTGCCTGGAGTCGCCACTCTGGAAACACCATATATTTT.

This clone was recorded once. This chain uses TRBV7-2 with TRBJ2-3; possibly TRBD1 for D (5 bases). Deletions cut 2 bases from V and 3 bases from J, with 12 bases between. Germline CDR1 and CDR2: SGHTA and FQGNSA. The CDR3 consists of 15 residues. The DNA of the CDR3 is TGTGCCAGCAGCTTAATATCCCAGGGAACAGATACGCAGTATTTT. Translation gives CASSLISQGTDTQYF.

V usage is TRBV5-4 and J usage is TRBJ1-1; D not certain. This CDR3 contains 15 residues. CDR1 SGHNT and CDR2 YYREEE come from the germline V gene (reference sequence). Trimming took 4 bases from V and 11 from J, leaving 24 bases between them. The CDR3 sequence: CASSPTTGGVSKAFF. The CDR3 DNA reads TGTGCCAGCAGCCCGACCACCGGCGGAGTTTCGAAGGCTTTCTTT.

The chain carries TRBV28 and TRBJ1-5, with D tentatively TRBD1 (5 bases). Germline V gene lookup returns CDR1 MDHEN and CDR2 SYDVKM. This CDR3 has 12 residues. Trimming took 8 bases from V and 6 from J, leaving 11 bases between them. This CDR3 is CASCGGTQPQHF. CDR3 DNA: TGTGCCAGCTGCGGGGGGACTCAGCCCCAGCATTTT. Filled out from reference TRBV28 and TRBJ1-5, the complete variable domain reads DVKVTQSSRYLVKRTGEKVFLECVQDMDHENMFWYRQDPGLGLRLIYFSYDVKMKEKGDIPEGYSVSREKKERFSLILESASTNQTSMYLCASCGGTQPQHFGDGTRLSIL.

This rearrangement joins TRBV5-4 to TRBJ2-5; 12 bases are a match to TRBD2. The DNA end lines up better with TRBJ2-7; the J call may be wrong. The CDR3 extends over 14 amino acids. Germline V gene lookup returns CDR1 SGHNT and CDR2 YYREEE (reference sequence). The CDR3 DNA follows: TGTGCCAGCAGCAGCGGACTAGCGGGGTACGAGCAGTACTTC. It codes for CASSSGLAGYEQYF.

With regard to this clone: One junction end disagrees with the germline gene, perhaps due to a read error. The genes are TRBV7-2 and TRBJ2-3; 9 bases match TRBD2. Germline CDR1 and CDR2: SGHTA and FQGNSA. The CDR3 has 14 residues. The CDR3 reads CAGSLGSGGDTQYF. The CDR3 nucleotides are TGTGCCGGCAGCTTAGGTAGCGGGGGTGACACGCAGTATTTT.